These T cell receptor beta chains were read from a single sample in a study of naive and memory T cell subsets. One entry per CDR3 protein results from TCRdb running MiXCR on the UMI-ligation and nested PCR reads. The sample yields about 120,000 distinct CDR3 sequences, around a third seen once. Sequenced: central memory CD4+ T cells from blood. The receptors derive from a human donor in good health. Both conserved end residues are part of each CDR3. Fields, in order: D gene, V gene, clone size, J gene, CDR3 DNA, CDR3 protein. A D gene is named only where the DNA matches it firmly. A row's size may be missing; if present it is once, few, many or a size class.

>TRBD2|TRBV7-3|.|TRBJ2-1
TGTGCCAGCAGTGAGACTAGCGGGAGAAACAATGAGCAGTTCTTC
CASSETSGRNNEQFF
>TRBD2|TRBV20-1|.|TRBJ2-5
TGCAGTGCGACGGGGACTAGCGGGGATCAAGAGACCCAGTACTTC
CSATGTSGDQETQYF
>TRBD1|TRBV7-2|.|TRBJ2-5
TGTGCCAGCAGCTATCAGGGGGATGTACGAGAGACCCAGTACTTC
CASSYQGDVRETQYF
>TRBD1|TRBV29-1|.|TRBJ1-2
TGCAGCGTCCGCGGACAGGGGAACTATGGCTACACCTTC
CSVRGQGNYGYTF
>TRBD2|TRBV5-4|few|TRBJ2-5
TGTGCCAGCAGCCCACTAGCGGGAAGATCGGAGACCCAGTACTTC
CASSPLAGRSETQYF
>.|TRBV28|once|TRBJ2-1
TGTGCCAGCACCATAATAGGTAGAGACAATGAGCAGTTCTTC
CASTIIGRDNEQFF
>.|TRBV6-5|.|TRBJ1-1
TGTGCCAGCAGGAGCCCTGGGCGACAAACCTCGGCTTTCTTT
CASRSPGRQTSAFF
>.|TRBV23-1|once|TRBJ2-7
TGCGCCAGCAGTCAACGCATAGTGCAAAGGAGCTCCTACGAGCAGTACTTC
CASSQRIVQRSSYEQYF
>TRBD1|TRBV19|.|TRBJ1-5
TGTGCCAGTAATACACAGGGGGATCAGCCCCAGCATTTT
CASNTQGDQPQHF
>TRBD1|TRBV6-2/TRBV6-3|.|TRBJ2-1
TGTGCCAGCAGAACTAACCTATTGGGACAGGGCAATGAGCAGTTCTTC
CASRTNLLGQGNEQFF
>.|TRBV6-5|.|TRBJ1-5
TGTGCCAGCAGTTACAGCAACAATCAGCCCCAGCATTTT
CASSYSNNQPQHF
>.|TRBV27|many|TRBJ1-1
TGTGCCAGCAGTTTAAGTTTTCAGTCTATAGCTTTCTTT
CASSLSFQSIAFF